This TCR beta chain appears in the sequencing data of a study of blood T cell repertoires in COVID-19. As for the study in general: In each case, the material was cDNA or gDNA derived from T cells, B-cell-depleted T cells, or PBMCs.

As handled by the study authors: For nucleated cells, counts were estimated from reference gene primer amplification. Assay used: immunoSEQ multiplex PCR; TCRdb lists only in-frame clones, some missing. V and J calls and clone size are as listed in that table; D and trimming were resolved from the DNA. The table has about 80,000 clones, roughly 85% seen once. The germline gives CDR1 ENHRY, CDR2 SYGVKD. This CDR3 comprises 14 residues. V lost 6 bases to trimming and J lost 2 bases, with 14 bases between them. This clonotype was sampled from a woman in her 70s with acute or convalescent COVID-19. The chain carries TRBV10-3 and TRBJ2-7, with D perhaps TRBD2 (6 bases). Sample: peripheral blood. CDR3 in amino acids: CAIRNDGRTYEQYF. The DNA of the CDR3 is TGTGCCATCAGAAACGACGGGAGAACCTACGAGCAGTACTTC.